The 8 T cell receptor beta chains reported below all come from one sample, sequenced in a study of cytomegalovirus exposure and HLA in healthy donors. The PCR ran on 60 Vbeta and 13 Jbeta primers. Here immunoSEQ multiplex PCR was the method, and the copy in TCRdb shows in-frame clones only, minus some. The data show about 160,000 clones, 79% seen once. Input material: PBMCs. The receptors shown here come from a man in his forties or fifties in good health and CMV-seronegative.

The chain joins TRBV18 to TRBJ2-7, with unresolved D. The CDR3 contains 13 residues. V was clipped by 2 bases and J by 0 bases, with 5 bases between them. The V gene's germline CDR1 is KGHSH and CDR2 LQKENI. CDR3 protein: CASSPADSYEQYF. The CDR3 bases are TGTGCCAGCTCACCAGCGGACTCCTACGAGCAGTACTTC.

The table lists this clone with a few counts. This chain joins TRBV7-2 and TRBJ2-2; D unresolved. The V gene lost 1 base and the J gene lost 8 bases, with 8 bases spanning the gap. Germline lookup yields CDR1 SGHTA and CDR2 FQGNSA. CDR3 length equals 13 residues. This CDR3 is CASSLEVQGELFF. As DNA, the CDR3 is TGTGCCAGCAGCTTAGAAGTGCAGGGGGAGCTGTTTTTT.

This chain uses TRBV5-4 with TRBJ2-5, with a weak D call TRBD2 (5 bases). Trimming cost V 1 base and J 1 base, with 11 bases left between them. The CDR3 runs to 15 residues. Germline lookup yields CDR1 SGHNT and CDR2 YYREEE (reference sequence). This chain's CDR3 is CASSLRLTSQETQYF. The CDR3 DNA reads TGTGCCAGCAGCTTGCGATTAACTAGCCAAGAGACCCAGTACTTC.

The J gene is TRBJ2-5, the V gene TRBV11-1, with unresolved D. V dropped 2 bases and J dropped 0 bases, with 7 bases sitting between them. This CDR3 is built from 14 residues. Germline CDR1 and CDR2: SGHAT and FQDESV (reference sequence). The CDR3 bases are TGTGCCAGCAGCTTAACTTCCTACCAAGAGACCCAGTACTTC. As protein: CASSLTSYQETQYF.

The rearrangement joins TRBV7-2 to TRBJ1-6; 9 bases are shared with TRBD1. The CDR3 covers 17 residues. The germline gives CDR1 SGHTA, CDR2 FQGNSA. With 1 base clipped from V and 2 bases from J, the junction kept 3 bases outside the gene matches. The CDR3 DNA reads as TGTGCCAGCAGCTTAGAGGGACAGGGCGCCTATAATTCACCCCTCCACTTT. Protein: CASSLEGQGAYNSPLHF.

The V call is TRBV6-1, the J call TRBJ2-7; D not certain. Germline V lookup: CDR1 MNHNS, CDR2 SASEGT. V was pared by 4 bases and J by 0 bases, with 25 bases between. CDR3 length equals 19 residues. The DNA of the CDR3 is TGTGCCAGCAGTGTCGACCGTGGGCCTCAGGTCCGAAGCTCCTACGAGCAGTACTTC. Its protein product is CASSVDRGPQVRSSYEQYF.

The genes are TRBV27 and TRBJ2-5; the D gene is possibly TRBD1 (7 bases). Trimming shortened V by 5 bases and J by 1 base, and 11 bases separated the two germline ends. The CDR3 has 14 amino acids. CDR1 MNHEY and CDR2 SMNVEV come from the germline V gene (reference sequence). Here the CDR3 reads CASSPGDSQETQYF. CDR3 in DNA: TGTGCCAGCAGTCCGGGGGACAGCCAAGAGACCCAGTACTTC.

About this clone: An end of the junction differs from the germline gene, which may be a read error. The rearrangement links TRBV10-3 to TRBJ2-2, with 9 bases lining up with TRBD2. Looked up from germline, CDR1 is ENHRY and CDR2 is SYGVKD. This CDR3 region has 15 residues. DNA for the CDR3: TGTGCCATCAGTGGGTCTAGCGGGAACACCGGGAAGCTGTTTTTT. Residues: CAISGSSGNTGKLFF.